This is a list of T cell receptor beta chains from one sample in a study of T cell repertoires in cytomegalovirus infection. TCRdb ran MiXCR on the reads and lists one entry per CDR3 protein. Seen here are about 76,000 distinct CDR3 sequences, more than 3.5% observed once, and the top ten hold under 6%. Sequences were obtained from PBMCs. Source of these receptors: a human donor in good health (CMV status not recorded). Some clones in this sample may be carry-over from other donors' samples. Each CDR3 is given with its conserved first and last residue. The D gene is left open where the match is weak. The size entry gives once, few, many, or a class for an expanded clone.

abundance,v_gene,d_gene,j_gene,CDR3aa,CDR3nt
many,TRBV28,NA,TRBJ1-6,CASSLSPHRHGLNSPLHF,TGTGCCAGCAGTTTATCTCCACACCGACACGGACTTAATTCACCCCTCCACTTT
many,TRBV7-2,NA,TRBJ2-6,CASSPPTRMLSGANVLTF,TGTGCCAGCAGCCCGCCGACTAGGATGTTGTCTGGGGCCAACGTCCTGACTTTC
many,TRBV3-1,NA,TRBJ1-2,CASSQESGYGYTF,TGTGCCAGCAGCCAAGAATCCGGGTATGGCTACACCTTC
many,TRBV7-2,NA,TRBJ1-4,CASSLSISRKNEKLFF,TGTGCCAGCAGCTTATCAATTTCCAGGAAAAATGAAAAACTGTTTTTT
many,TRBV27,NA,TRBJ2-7,CASSSAGTNAYEQYF,TGTGCCAGCAGTTCGGCCGGGACGAACGCCTACGAGCAGTACTTC
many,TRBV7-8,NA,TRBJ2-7,CASSSPQDQGLYEQYF,TGTGCCAGCAGCTCCCCCCAGGACCAGGGGCTCTACGAGCAGTACTTC
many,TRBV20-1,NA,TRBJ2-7,CSASGKQYF,TGCAGTGCTAGCGGGAAGCAGTACTTC
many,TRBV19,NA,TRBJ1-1,CASSIKTFTEAFF,TGTGCCAGTAGTATTAAGACATTCACTGAAGCTTTCTTT
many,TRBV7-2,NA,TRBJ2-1,CASRGGVQGGYEQFF,TGTGCCAGCAGGGGGGGGGTGCAGGGGGGCTATGAGCAGTTCTTC
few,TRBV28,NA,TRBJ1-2,CASSGNYGYTF,TGTGCCAGCTCTGGTAACTATGGCTACACCTTC
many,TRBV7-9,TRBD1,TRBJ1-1,CASIHEGGTGNTEAFF,TGTGCCAGCATCCACGAAGGTGGGACAGGGAACACTGAAGCTTTCTTT
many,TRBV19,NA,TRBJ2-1,CASGGPPLGHTYNEQFF,TGTGCCAGTGGAGGCCCTCCACTGGGACACACCTACAATGAGCAGTTCTTC
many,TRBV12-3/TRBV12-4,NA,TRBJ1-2,CASSPRSAYYGYTF,TGTGCCAGCAGCCCTAGATCTGCATACTATGGCTACACCTTC
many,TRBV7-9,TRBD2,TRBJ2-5,CASSLYQGGETQYF,TGTGCCAGCAGCTTATACCAGGGAGGGGAGACCCAGTACTTC
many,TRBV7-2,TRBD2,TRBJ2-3,CASTSGRGSTDTQYF,TGTGCCAGCACCTCTGGGAGGGGTAGCACAGATACGCAGTATTTT
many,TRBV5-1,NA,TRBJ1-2,CASSLRLPTDYGYTF,TGCGCCAGCAGCTTGAGGCTCCCGACGGACTATGGCTACACCTTC
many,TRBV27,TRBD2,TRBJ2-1,CASSFLAGDDQFF,TGTGCCAGCAGTTTCTTAGCGGGGGATGATCAGTTCTTC
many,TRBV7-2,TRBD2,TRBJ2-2,CASSLTLAGGGNTGELFF,TGTGCCAGCAGCTTAACCCTAGCGGGGGGGGGAAACACCGGGGAGCTGTTTTTT
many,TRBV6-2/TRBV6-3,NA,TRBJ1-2,CASSYSTNGENYGYTF,TGTGCCAGCAGTTACTCGACGAACGGAGAGAACTATGGCTACACCTTC
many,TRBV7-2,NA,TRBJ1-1,CASSFDRWNTEAFF,TGTGCCAGCAGCTTTGACAGGTGGAACACTGAAGCTTTCTTT
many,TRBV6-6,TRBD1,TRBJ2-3,CASSYSPGQGSTDTQYF,TGTGCCAGCAGTTACTCTCCCGGACAGGGGAGCACAGATACGCAGTATTTT
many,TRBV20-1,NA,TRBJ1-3,CSARVNRISGNTIYF,TGCAGTGCTAGAGTTAACAGGATCTCTGGAAACACCATATATTTT
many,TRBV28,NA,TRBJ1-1,CASSSSPGEGTEAFF,TGTGCCAGCAGTTCATCTCCGGGAGAAGGGACTGAAGCTTTCTTT
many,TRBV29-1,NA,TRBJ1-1,CSVKGRLNTEAFF,TGCAGCGTTAAAGGCCGGCTGAACACTGAAGCTTTCTTT
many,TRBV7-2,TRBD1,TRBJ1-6,CASSLGGQGDSPLHF,TGTGCCAGCAGCTTGGGCGGACAGGGGGATTCACCCCTCCACTTT
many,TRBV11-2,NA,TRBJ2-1,CASSPSGPYNEQFF,TGTGCCAGCAGCCCCAGCGGCCCCTACAATGAGCAGTTCTTC
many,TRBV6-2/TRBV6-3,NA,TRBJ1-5,CASSYSPGRFQPQHF,TGTGCCAGCAGTTACTCGCCTGGTCGGTTTCAGCCCCAGCATTTT
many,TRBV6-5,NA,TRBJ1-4,CASSLRMSNEKLFF,TGTGCCAGCAGTTTGAGGATGTCTAATGAAAAACTGTTTTTT
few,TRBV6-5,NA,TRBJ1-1,CASSYSRRGATEAFF,TGTGCCAGCAGTTACTCTCGCAGGGGTGCCACTGAAGCTTTCTTT
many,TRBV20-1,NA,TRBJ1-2,CSARPGTVAYGYTF,TGCAGTGCTAGACCCGGGACCGTGGCTTATGGCTACACCTTC
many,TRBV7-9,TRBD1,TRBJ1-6,CASSPTGGQNSPLHF,TGTGCCAGCAGCCCCACAGGGGGCCAGAATTCACCCCTCCACTTT
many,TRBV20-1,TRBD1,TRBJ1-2,CSAPDRGHGYGYTF,TGCAGTGCTCCGGACAGGGGGCATGGCTATGGCTACACCTTC
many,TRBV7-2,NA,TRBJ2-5,CASSIPAGPVETQYF,TGTGCCAGCAGCATACCAGCGGGTCCCGTGGAGACCCAGTACTTC
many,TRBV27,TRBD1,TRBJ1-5,CASSAYRGSNQPQHF,TGTGCCAGCAGTGCCTACAGGGGAAGCAATCAGCCCCAGCATTTT
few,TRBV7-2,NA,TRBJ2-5,CASSSGLRRGETQYF,TGTGCCAGCAGCTCAGGACTGAGGAGGGGCGAGACCCAGTACTTC
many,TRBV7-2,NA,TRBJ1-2,CASSSAGGGNYGYTF,TGTGCCAGCAGCTCCGCCGGCGGGGGGAACTATGGCTACACCTTC
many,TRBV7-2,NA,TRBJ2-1,CASSLGANNEQFF,TGTGCCAGCAGCTTAGGGGCCAACAATGAGCAGTTCTTC
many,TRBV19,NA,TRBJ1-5,CASRPLVDRTSNQPQHF,TGTGCCAGTAGACCCCTCGTCGACAGGACTAGCAATCAGCCCCAGCATTTT
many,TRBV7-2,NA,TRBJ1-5,CASSRDTNQPQHF,TGTGCCAGCAGTCGGGACACTAATCAGCCCCAGCATTTT
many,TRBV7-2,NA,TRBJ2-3,CASSAVWGSTDTQYF,TGTGCCAGCAGCGCGGTATGGGGTAGCACAGATACGCAGTATTTT
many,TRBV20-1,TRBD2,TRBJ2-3,CSTHSGLAGGGPSDTQYF,TGCAGTACACATTCGGGACTAGCGGGGGGTGGTCCGTCAGATACGCAGTATTTT
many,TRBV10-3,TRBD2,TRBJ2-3,CAIRARDYQTSDTQYF,TGTGCCATCAGGGCACGGGACTACCAAACATCAGATACGCAGTATTTT
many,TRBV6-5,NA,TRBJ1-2,CASSYLSVQGLDYTF,TGTGCCAGCAGTTACTTAAGTGTTCAGGGGCTCGACTACACCTTC
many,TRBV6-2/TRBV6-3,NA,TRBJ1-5,CASSYSIKGWSNQPQHF,TGTGCCAGCAGTTACTCGATAAAAGGTTGGAGCAATCAGCCCCAGCATTTT
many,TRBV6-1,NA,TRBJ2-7,CASSEEVGPPDYEQYF,TGTGCCAGCAGTGAAGAGGTGGGTCCCCCGGATTACGAGCAGTACTTC
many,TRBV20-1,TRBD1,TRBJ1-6,CSARGGLNPSYNSPLHF,TGCAGTGCCAGGGGGGGCCTCAATCCCTCCTATAATTCACCCCTCCACTTT